The rows below give T cell receptor beta chains drawn from one sample of a study of blood T cell repertoires in COVID-19. The method was immunoSEQ multiplex PCR; TCRdb's version includes in-frame clones alone and lacks a portion of them. The repertoire holds roughly 260,000 clones, with 75% to 95% as singletons. Sequencing used peripheral blood. The receptors were gathered from a person aged 18 to 35 with COVID-19, enrolled during active disease. CDR3s include the opening cysteine and the closing phenylalanine or tryptophan. D genes are given only for firm matches. A row's size may be missing; if present it is once, few, many or a size class.

TRBD1 17 NA TRBJ2-7 TRBV6-1 TGTGCCAGCAGTGAATTAGGGACAGGGACCACTCTGGACGAGCAGTACTTC CASSELGTGTTLDEQYF
TRBD1 15 NA TRBJ2-7 TRBV25-1 TGTGCCAGCAGCAGGGACAGGGGGGATGTACGTGAGCAGTACTTC CASSRDRGDVREQYF
NA 14 NA TRBJ2-1 TRBV7-3 TGTGCCAGCAGCTTTAACAGGGTGGCTGATGAGCAGTTCTTC CASSFNRVADEQFF
NA 15 NA TRBJ2-7 TRBV4-3 TGCGCCAGCAGCCAAGATAGACTAGGAACCTACGAGCAGTACTTC CASSQDRLGTYEQYF
TRBD1 17 NA TRBJ1-4 TRBV25-1 TGTGCCAGCAGTGAACCGGGGACAGCCTCTCCTAATGAAAAACTGTTTTTT CASSEPGTASPNEKLFF
TRBD1 13 few TRBJ1-1 TRBV24-1 TGTGCCACCCAAGCTGGGACAGGCGCTGAAGCTTTCTTT CATQAGTGAEAFF
TRBD2 14 NA TRBJ2-5 TRBV9 TGTGCCAGCGGTGGGGGCGGGAGGTACGAGACCCAGTACTTC CASGGGGRYETQYF
TRBD2 16 once TRBJ2-7 TRBV4-1 TGCGCCAGCAGCCACGGCGGACTAGTCCCAAACCACGAGCAGTACTTC CASSHGGLVPNHEQYF
TRBD2 17 NA TRBJ2-1 TRBV7-2 TGTGCCAGCAGCTTAGTCGGTGGTAGCGGGATATACAATGAGCAGTTCTTC CASSLVGGSGIYNEQFF
TRBD2 15 NA TRBJ2-3 TRBV20-1 TGCAGTGCTAGTGGGAGGGCAGCTTCTACAGATACGCAGTATTTT CSASGRAASTDTQYF
TRBD1 13 NA TRBJ1-2 TRBV5-1 TGCGCCAGCAGCTTGGCAGGGGGCTATGGCTACACCTTC CASSLAGGYGYTF
TRBD1 16 few TRBJ1-4 TRBV27 TGTGCCAGCAGTTTCGCCAGGACAGGGGGCAATGAAAAACTGTTTTTT CASSFARTGGNEKLFF
NA 14 once TRBJ1-2 TRBV29-1 TGCAGCGTTGAAAGGCCAGGGGAAGATGATGGCTACACCTTC CSVERPGEDDGYTF
TRBD1 14 NA TRBJ2-5 TRBV5-5 TGTGCCAGCAGCCCTGACAGGGGCCGAGAGACCCAGTACTTC CASSPDRGRETQYF
TRBD1 15 NA TRBJ2-2 TRBV29-1 TGCAGCGTTGACTCCGGGACAGGGGCCACCGGGGAGCTGTTTTTT CSVDSGTGATGELFF
NA 14 NA TRBJ2-7 TRBV7-2 TGTGCCAGCAGCTTACGACAGGCCTCCTACGAGCAGTACTTC CASSLRQASYEQYF